This T cell receptor (beta chain) emerged from a study of T cells in narcolepsy. Study-wide background: Patients with NT1 or NT2 and healthy control donors were enrolled. Study-level findings and limits: Autoreactive clonotypes reportedly recurred in blood of same and different patients, not controls.

Here immunoSEQ multiplex PCR was the method, and the copy in TCRdb shows in-frame clones only, minus some. The data hold about 35,000 clones, with 65% to 85% observed a single time. Regarding this clone: Its antigen is unidentified.

The V gene lost 2 bases and the J gene lost 2 bases, with 7 bases spanning the gap. Germline V gene data show CDR1 as MNHNY and CDR2 as SVGAGI (reference sequence). CDR3 length equals 13 residues. The sequenced sample consisted of memory (CD45RA-) CD4+ T cells from blood. This receptor was obtained from a human donor in good health. The gene calls are TRBV6-6 and TRBJ2-7, with unresolved D. DNA of the CDR3: TGTGCCAGCAGTTACAGTTTTCCCTACGAGCAGTACTTC. Residues: CASSYSFPYEQYF.